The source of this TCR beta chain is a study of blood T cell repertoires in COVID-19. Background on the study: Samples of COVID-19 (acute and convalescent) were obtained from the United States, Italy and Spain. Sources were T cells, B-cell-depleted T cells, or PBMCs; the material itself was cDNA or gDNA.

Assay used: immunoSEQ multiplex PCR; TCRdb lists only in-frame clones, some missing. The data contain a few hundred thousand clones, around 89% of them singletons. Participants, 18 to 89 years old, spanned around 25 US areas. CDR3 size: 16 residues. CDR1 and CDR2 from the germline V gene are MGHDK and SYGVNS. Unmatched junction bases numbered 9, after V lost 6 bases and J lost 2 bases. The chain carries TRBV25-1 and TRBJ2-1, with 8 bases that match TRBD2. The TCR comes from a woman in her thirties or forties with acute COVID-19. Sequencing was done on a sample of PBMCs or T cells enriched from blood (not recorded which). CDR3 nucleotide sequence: TGTGCCAGCAGCCAAACTAGCGGATCGGCCTACAATGAGCAGTTCTTC. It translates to CASSQTSGSAYNEQFF.